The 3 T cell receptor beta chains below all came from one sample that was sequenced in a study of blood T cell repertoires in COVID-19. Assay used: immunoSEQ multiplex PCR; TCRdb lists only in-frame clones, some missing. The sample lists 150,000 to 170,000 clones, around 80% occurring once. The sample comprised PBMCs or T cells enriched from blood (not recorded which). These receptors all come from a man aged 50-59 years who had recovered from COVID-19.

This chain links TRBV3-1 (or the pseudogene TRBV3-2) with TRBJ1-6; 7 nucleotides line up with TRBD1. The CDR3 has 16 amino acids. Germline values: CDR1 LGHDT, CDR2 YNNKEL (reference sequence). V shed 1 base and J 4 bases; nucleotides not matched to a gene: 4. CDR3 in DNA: TGTGCCAGCAGCCAAGCCCCGGGACAGTATAATTCACCCCTCCACTTT. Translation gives CASSQAPGQYNSPLHF.

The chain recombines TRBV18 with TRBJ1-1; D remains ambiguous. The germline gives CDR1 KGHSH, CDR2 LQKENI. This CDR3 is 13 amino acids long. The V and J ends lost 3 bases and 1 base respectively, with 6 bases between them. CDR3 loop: CASSPRQNTEAFF. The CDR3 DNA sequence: TGTGCCAGCTCACCCAGACAGAACACTGAAGCTTTCTTT.

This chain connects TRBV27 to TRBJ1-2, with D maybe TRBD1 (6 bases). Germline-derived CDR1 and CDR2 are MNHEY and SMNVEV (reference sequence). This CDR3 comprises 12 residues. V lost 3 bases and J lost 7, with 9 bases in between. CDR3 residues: CASSFRGGGYTF. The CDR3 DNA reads TGTGCCAGCAGTTTCAGGGGTGGTGGCTACACCTTC.